This TCR beta chain was profiled in a study of blood T cells in healthy people across ages. No fewer than 6 million PBMCs went into each sample. Sample-barcoded 5' priming and a J-beta primer mix drove a second PCR of roughly 7 to 11 cycles. Each CDR3 protein gets one entry after TCRdb re-called the 5' RACE reads with MiXCR. Of roughly 1.5 million distinct CDR3 sequences in the sample, roughly 43% were seen once. Only a few counts were recorded for this clonotype. Looked up from germline, CDR1 is KGHDR and CDR2 is SFDVKD. V dropped 2 bases and J dropped 0 bases, with 10 bases sitting between them. The CDR3 is made up of 16 amino acids.

The sequence was obtained from a woman under 30 in good health. The chain joins TRBV24-1 to TRBJ2-1; TRBD1 might be the D (6 bases). The specimen sequenced was blood. In DNA, the CDR3 is TGTGCCACCAGTGATTCAGGGGTAAGCTCCTACAATGAGCAGTTCTTC. Protein sequence: CATSDSGVSSYNEQFF.